This T cell receptor beta chain was obtained from a study of CD8+CD57+ T cells in acquired aplastic anemia. At the level of the study: An average of roughly 3.2 ug of DNA was obtained from sorted CD4+ and CD8+ cells.

Flow cytometry had shown expanded CD8+CD57+ cells in the patients chosen for sequencing. A word on this clonotype: Its antigen is unidentified.

It was genomic DNA that served as the template for profiling TCR beta VDJ and CDR3. TCRdb redid the calling of the reads with MiXCR, one entry per CDR3 protein. The repertoire holds roughly 250,000 distinct CDR3 sequences, roughly 82% seen once, with around 40% in the top ten. Notes on the study in general: Statistical testing detected no significant gap in CD8+ Simpson's diversity between patients and controls.

V trimming: 5 bases; J trimming: 11 bases; junction bases outside the gene matches: 18. The CDR3 contains 16 residues. Germline assignment: CDR1 SEHNR and CDR2 FQNEAQ (reference sequence). The chain employs TRBV7-9 and TRBJ1-2; the match to TRBD1 covers 9 bases. The specimen sequenced was sorted CD4+, CD8+, or CD8+CD57+ T cells (not recorded which) from PBMCs. The receptor was derived from a human donor with aplastic anemia. CDR3 sequence: CASSLGQGRPTNSYTF. In DNA form, the CDR3 reads TGTGCCAGCAGCCTGGGACAGGGACGACCTACGAACAGTTACACCTTC.